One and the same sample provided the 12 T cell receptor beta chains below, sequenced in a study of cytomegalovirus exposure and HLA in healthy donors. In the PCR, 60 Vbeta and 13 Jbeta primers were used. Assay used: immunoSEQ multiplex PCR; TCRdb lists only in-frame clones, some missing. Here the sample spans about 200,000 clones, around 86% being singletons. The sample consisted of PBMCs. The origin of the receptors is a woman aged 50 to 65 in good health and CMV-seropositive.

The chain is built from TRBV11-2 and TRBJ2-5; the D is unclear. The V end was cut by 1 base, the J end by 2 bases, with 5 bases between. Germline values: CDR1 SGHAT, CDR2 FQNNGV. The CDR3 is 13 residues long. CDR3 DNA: TGTGCCAGCAGCTTAGCACAGCAAGAGACCCAGTACTTC. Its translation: CASSLAQQETQYF.

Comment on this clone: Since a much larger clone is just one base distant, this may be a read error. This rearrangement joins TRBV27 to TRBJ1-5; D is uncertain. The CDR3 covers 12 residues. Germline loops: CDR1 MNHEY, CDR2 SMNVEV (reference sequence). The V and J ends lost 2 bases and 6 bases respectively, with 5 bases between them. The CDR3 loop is CASSLEGQPQHF. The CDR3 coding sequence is TGTGCCAGCAGTTTAGAGGGTCAGCCCCAGCATTTT.

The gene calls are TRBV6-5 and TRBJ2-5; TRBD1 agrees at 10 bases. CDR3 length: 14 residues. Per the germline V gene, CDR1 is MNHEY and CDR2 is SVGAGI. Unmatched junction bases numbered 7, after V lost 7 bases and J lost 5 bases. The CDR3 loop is CASTPTGGEETQYF. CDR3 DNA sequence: TGTGCCAGCACCCCGACAGGGGGCGAGGAGACCCAGTACTTC.

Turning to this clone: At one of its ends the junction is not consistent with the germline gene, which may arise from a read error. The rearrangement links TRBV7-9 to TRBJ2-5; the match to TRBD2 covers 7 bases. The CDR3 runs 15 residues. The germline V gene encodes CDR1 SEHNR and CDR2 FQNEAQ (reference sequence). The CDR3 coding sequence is TGTACCAGCAGCTTCTTGAGCGGGACCCAAGAGACCCAGTACTTC. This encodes CTSSFLSGTQETQYF.

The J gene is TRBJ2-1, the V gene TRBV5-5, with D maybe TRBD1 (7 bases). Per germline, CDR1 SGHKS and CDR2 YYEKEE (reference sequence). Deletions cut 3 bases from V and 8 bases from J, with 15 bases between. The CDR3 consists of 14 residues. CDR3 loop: CASSSGQGGYEQFF. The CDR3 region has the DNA TGTGCCAGCAGCTCGGGGCAGGGGGGCTATGAGCAGTTCTTC.

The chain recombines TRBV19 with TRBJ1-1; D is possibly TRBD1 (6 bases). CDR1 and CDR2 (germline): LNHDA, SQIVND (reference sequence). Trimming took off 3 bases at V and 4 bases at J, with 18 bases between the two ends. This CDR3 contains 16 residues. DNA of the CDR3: TGTGCCAGTAGTATTCGGACAGAAGTTATGGGCACTGAAGCTTTCTTT. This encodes CASSIRTEVMGTEAFF.

The CDR3 loop reads CASSWRTGGHYGYTF. DNA for the CDR3: TGTGCCAGCAGTTGGCGGACAGGGGGCCACTATGGCTACACCTTC. The chain joins TRBV28 to TRBJ1-2; TRBD1 matches at 11 bases. Germline CDR1 is MDHEN and CDR2 is SYDVKM. The CDR3 runs to 15 residues. The V segment lost 4 bases and the J segment 3 bases; nucleotides outside the gene matches: 4.

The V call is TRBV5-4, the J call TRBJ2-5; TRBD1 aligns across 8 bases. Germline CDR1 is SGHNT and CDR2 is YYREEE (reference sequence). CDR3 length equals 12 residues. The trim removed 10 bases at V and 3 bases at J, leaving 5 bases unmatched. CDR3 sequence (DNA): TGTGCCGTCGGGACAGGCGAAGAGACCCAGTACTTC. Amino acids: CAVGTGEETQYF.

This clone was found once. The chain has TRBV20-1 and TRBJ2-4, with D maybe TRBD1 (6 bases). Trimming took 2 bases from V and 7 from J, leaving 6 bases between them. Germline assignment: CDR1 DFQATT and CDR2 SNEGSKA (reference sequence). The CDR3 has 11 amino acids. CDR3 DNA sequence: TGCAGTGCTAGAAGGGGGAACATTCAGTACTTC. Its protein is CSARRGNIQYF.

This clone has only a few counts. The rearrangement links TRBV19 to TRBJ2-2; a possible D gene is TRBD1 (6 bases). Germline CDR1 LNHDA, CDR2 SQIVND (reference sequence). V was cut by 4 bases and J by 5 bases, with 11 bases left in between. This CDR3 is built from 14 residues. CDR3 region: CASSKGHQTGELFF. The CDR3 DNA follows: TGTGCCAGTAGTAAGGGACACCAGACCGGGGAGCTGTTTTTT.

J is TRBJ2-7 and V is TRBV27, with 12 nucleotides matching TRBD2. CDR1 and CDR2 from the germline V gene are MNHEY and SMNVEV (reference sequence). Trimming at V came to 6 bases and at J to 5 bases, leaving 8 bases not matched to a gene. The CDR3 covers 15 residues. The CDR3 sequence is CASSPGLAGHHEQYF. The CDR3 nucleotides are TGTGCCAGCAGCCCAGGACTAGCGGGGCATCACGAGCAGTACTTC.

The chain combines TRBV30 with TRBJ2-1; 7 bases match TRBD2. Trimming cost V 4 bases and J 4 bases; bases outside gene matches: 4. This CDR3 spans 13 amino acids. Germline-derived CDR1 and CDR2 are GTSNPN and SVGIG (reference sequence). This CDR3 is CAWKGAGYNEQFF. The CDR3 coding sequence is TGTGCCTGGAAGGGAGCGGGGTACAATGAGCAGTTCTTC.